This T cell receptor (beta chain) is from a study of blood T cell repertoires in COVID-19 (dated by TCRdb to 2019 to 2021). Regarding the research as a whole: Samples from collaborators originated in the United States, Italy and Spain and spanned both the acute and convalescent phases of COVID-19. The repertoires were made available in a free public database intended to serve as a resource for research on the immune response to SARS-CoV-2. Nearly every sample came with metadata listing a de-identified subject ID, COVID-19 status, age in years and sex. Where available, HLA class I and class II types were obtained from metadata supplied by the sample provider rather than from assay-based typing. Samples were obtained from the ongoing ImmuneRACE study (first 160 participants) and from 950 to 1,500 subjects provided by 6 global collaborators. The prospective study material was composed of cDNA or gDNA derived from T cells, B-cell-depleted T cells, or PBMCs. Subjects who had been exposed to COVID-19, were actively infected with it, or had recovered from it provided the deeply sampled blood TCRbeta repertoires that made up the dataset. The investigation overall reported the following: The quantity of clinical and demographic metadata differed by source and by participant and was supplied without curation.

The collaborating institutions used their own protocols to collect whole blood in K2EDTA tubes. For TCRbeta analysis, collaborator samples were shipped as frozen whole blood, as isolated PBMCs, or as DNA extracted from either sample type. Inclusive of the bounding cysteine and phenylalanine, the CDR3 is 16 residues long. CDR3 DNA only is kept here, 48 bases in frame from base 1. In the germline V gene (reference sequence), CDR1 corresponds to LGHDT and CDR2 to YNNKEL. The trim is 1 base for V and 4 bases for J, with a gap of 11 bases between the germline ends. As concerns this clone: There is no known antigen for this receptor. No base quality information exists; no much larger clone differs at one position.

TCRbeta CDR3 regions were amplified from genomic DNA by means of the immunoSEQ Assay, a bias-controlled multiplex PCR. Per the source publication's procedure: Within the assay, amplification of reference gene primers was used to estimate how many nucleated cells each sample contained. Sequence reads were collapsed and filtered to measure the absolute abundance of every unique TCRbeta CDR3 rearrangement. For each sample, productive Simpson clonality was calculated as the square root of Simpson's diversity index over productive rearrangements. The table comes from immuneACCESS by way of TCRdb, which keeps in-frame sequences with V and J called. Part of the clones is missing from these tables; in studies checked, under half for an unresolved V gene and the rest for unknown reasons. D and trimming were read from the DNA, whereas the V and J calls and clone size are those reported in that table. The sample data list roughly 200,000 clones, and roughly 88% of these were observed just once. The top ten clonotypes cover 1.4% to 1.5% of the sample.

This chain is built from TRBV3-1 (or the pseudogene TRBV3-2) and TRBJ2-6; the D segment cannot be called with confidence. This TCR was recovered from a man younger than 35 with active or convalescent COVID-19. Material for sequencing was peripheral blood. The sequence in DNA is TGTGCCAGCAGCCAAGCTGGAGTCGACGGGGCCAACGTCCTGACTTTC. The encoded protein is CASSQAGVDGANVLTF.